This TCR beta chain was sequenced during a study of cytomegalovirus exposure and HLA in healthy donors. Libraries were prepared by immunoSEQ multiplex PCR; TCRdb keeps only in-frame clonotypes and omits some of them. In the table there are about 330,000 clones, about 90% of which are singletons. About this clone itself: Its antigen is not identified.

The donors were in the approximately 120-subject validation cohort, distinct from the 666-subject first cohort. Germline V gives CDR1 SGHTA, CDR2 FQGTGA. The CDR3 consists of 14 residues. Trimming stripped 2 bases from V and 10 bases from J, with 12 bases between. Study observations and caveats: It was reportedly the case that the classifier diagnosed cytomegalovirus status with high specificity and sensitivity. The study labeled around 160 TCR beta chains cytomegalovirus-associated.

The genes are TRBV7-3 and TRBJ1-6; D is uncertain. This sequence originates from a young woman in good health and CMV-seropositive. The sequenced sample consisted of PBMCs. The CDR3 loop reads CASSLAAGSSPLHF. The CDR3 DNA follows: TGTGCCAGCAGCTTAGCGGCAGGATCGTCACCCCTCCACTTT.